This T cell receptor (beta chain) was documented in a study of OX40 agonist ivuxolimab in advanced cancers. Study-level information: Three patients showed partial responses: one hepatocellular carcinoma and two cutaneous melanoma cases.

Profiled with immunoSEQ multiplex PCR; TCRdb holds only in-frame clones, not every one. The sample lists 70,000 to 75,000 clones, 85% occurring once. General observations from the study: What antigens the expanded peripheral T cells recognized was never established.

Details on this clone: Its antigen is not known.

The CDR3 spans 18 residues. The ends lost 0 bases at V and 5 bases at J; junction bases unmatched: 8. Germline-derived CDR1 and CDR2 are SQVTM and ANQGSEA. The V and J genes are TRBV29-1 and TRBJ2-2, with 14 nucleotides matching TRBD2. The sample here was CD4+ or CD8+ T cells sorted from blood, taken in a trial of the OX40 agonist ivuxolimab. This TCR was sampled from an adult with an advanced solid tumor such as melanoma, head and neck, liver or kidney cancer. CDR3 coding DNA: TGCAGCGTTGAAGACGCGACTAGCGGGAGGGCTCGAACCGGGGAGCTGTTTTTT. Protein: CSVEDATSGRARTGELFF.